Below are 28 T cell receptor beta chains sequenced from a single sample in a study of T-cell memory formation after mild COVID-19. In TCRdb, the 5' RACE reads were re-called with MiXCR into one record per CDR3 protein. The top ten clones hold 13% of a sample with roughly 350,000 distinct CDR3 sequences, over 25% of them seen once. The sample was PBMCs or a T cell subset sorted from them (not recorded which). The receptors derive from an adult woman who had mild COVID-19 (a few samples of this study predate the infection). Cell type and time point are not known.

The genes are TRBV14 and TRBJ2-1, with a weak D call TRBD2 (7 bases). The CDR3 contains 16 residues. CDR1 is SGHDN, CDR2 FVKESK, per germline. V shed 1 base and J shed 9 bases, with 19 bases lying between them. The CDR3 protein is CASSQGGRGAAGEQFF. In DNA, the CDR3 is TGTGCCAGCAGCCAAGGTGGACGGGGGGCCGCCGGTGAGCAGTTCTTC.

This clonotype was seen a few times. The gene calls are TRBV20-1 and TRBJ1-1; no definite D call. Per germline, CDR1 DFQATT and CDR2 SNEGSKA (reference sequence). V lost 0 bases to trimming and J lost 1 base, with 6 bases between them. The CDR3 contains 13 residues. This CDR3 reads CSARDKANTEAFF. The CDR3 coding sequence is TGCAGTGCTAGAGATAAAGCGAACACTGAAGCTTTCTTT.

This clonotype was counted a few times. V usage is TRBV29-1 and J usage is TRBJ2-7; TRBD1 is a possible D gene (5 bases). The CDR3 is 15 residues long. Germline CDR1 and CDR2: SQVTM and ANQGSEA. Between the trimmed V and J ends, which lost 4 bases and 7 bases, there was a span of 23 bases. The CDR3 here is CSVGASAGPMVEQYF. The CDR3 DNA follows: TGCAGCGTTGGAGCTTCGGCAGGGCCAATGGTGGAGCAGTACTTC.

The CDR3 region has the DNA TGCAGTGCTAGAGATTGGGGGGCAGTTAACTATGGCTACACCTTC. Its protein is CSARDWGAVNYGYTF. The rearrangement links TRBV20-1 to TRBJ1-2; maybe TRBD1 (6 bases). In germline, CDR1 is DFQATT, CDR2 SNEGSKA (reference sequence). The CDR3 sequence is 15 residues long. The V end was cut by 0 bases, the J end by 1 base, with 12 bases between.

The CDR3 loop reads CASSRWGQGKGETQYF. The DNA for the CDR3 is TGTGCCAGCAGCCGGTGGGGACAGGGCAAGGGAGAGACCCAGTACTTC. This chain connects TRBV7-7 to TRBJ2-5; 9 bases align to TRBD1. The CDR3 length is 16 residues. The germline V gene has CDR1 SSHAT and CDR2 FNYEAQ (reference sequence). Losses at the gene ends were 5 bases for V and 4 bases for J; bases not matched to a gene: 11.

This clonotype came up a few times. The rearrangement joins TRBV20-1 to TRBJ2-5; 8 nucleotides match TRBD2. Per the germline V gene, CDR1 is DFQATT and CDR2 is SNEGSKA (reference sequence). Trimming cost V 1 base and J 4 bases; bases outside gene matches: 5. This CDR3 is 14 amino acids long. Here the CDR3 reads CSARAGGPRETQYF. The CDR3 DNA reads as TGCAGTGCTAGAGCGGGAGGGCCTCGAGAGACCCAGTACTTC.

The rearrangement joins TRBV30 to TRBJ2-3; 10 bases match TRBD2. CDR1 is GTSNPN and CDR2 is SVGIG in the germline V gene (reference sequence). The CDR3 is made up of 15 amino acids. With V trimmed by 3 bases and J by 2 bases, 5 bases remained unmatched. The CDR3 protein is CAWRPGLADTDTQYF. CDR3 coding DNA: TGTGCCTGGAGACCAGGACTAGCGGACACAGATACGCAGTATTTT. The whole variable domain, remainder taken from reference TRBV30 and TRBJ2-3, is SQTIHQWPATLVQPVGSPLSLECTVEGTSNPNLYWYRQAAGRGLQLLFYSVGIGQISSEVPQNLSASRPQDRQFILSSKKLLLSDSGFYLCAWRPGLADTDTQYFGPGTRLTVL.

The rearrangement uses TRBV10-3 and TRBJ2-1, with 15 positions matching TRBD2. V shed 10 bases and J 0 bases; nucleotides not matched to a gene: 10. The length of the CDR3 is 18 residues. Per germline, CDR1 ENHRY and CDR2 SYGVKD. The CDR3 coding sequence is TGTGCCACGGGGACTAGCGGGGGGTCTTACAGCTCCTACAATGAGCAGTTCTTC. Translated: CATGTSGGSYSSYNEQFF.

The gene calls are TRBV7-9 and TRBJ1-5, with D possibly TRBD1 on 6 matching bases. The CDR3 covers 14 residues. The germline gives CDR1 SEHNR, CDR2 FQNEAQ (reference sequence). V shed 5 bases and J shed 4 bases, with 12 bases lying between them. The CDR3 DNA sequence: TGTGCCAGCAGCCGGGACAAGACAAATCAGCCCCAGCATTTT. It yields the protein CASSRDKTNQPQHF.

V is TRBV20-1 and J is TRBJ1-2; D may be TRBD1 (5 bases). Trimming took off 7 bases at V and 4 bases at J, with 13 bases between the two ends. Looked up from germline, CDR1 is DFQATT and CDR2 is SNEGSKA (reference sequence). This CDR3 contains 12 residues. The CDR3 nucleotides are TGCAGTGTTAAGGGACCTTCCTATGGCTACACCTTC. This gives the protein CSVKGPSYGYTF.

CDR3 in DNA: TGTGCCAGCAGCAAAGGGCACACAGATACGCAGTATTTT. It encodes CASSKGHTDTQYF. The V and J genes are TRBV21-1 and TRBJ2-3. TRBV21-1 is shown as a pseudogene. The CDR3 length is 13 residues.

This clonotype was seen only a few times. The rearrangement uses TRBV7-6 and TRBJ2-2; the D is unclear. Trimming took off 0 bases at V and 3 bases at J, with 5 bases between the two ends. The CDR3 length is 14 residues. Germline loops: CDR1 SGHVS, CDR2 FNYEAQ. CDR3 sequence reads: CASSLARDTGELFF. CDR3 nucleotides: TGTGCCAGCAGCTTAGCCCGGGACACCGGGGAGCTGTTTTTT.

Written as DNA, the CDR3 is TGCGCCAGCAGCGTGGACAGGGGGCTTGGAGATACGCAGTATTTT. It translates to CASSVDRGLGDTQYF. The chain combines TRBV5-1 with TRBJ2-3; 11 bases agree with TRBD1. The germline V gene has CDR1 SGHRS and CDR2 YFSETQ. With V trimmed by 4 bases and J by 5 bases, 6 bases remained unmatched. The CDR3 runs 15 residues.

The chain recombines TRBV11-2 with TRBJ2-3; no clear D. Trimming took 1 base from V and 0 from J, leaving 14 bases between them. Germline V gene lookup returns CDR1 SGHAT and CDR2 FQNNGV. The CDR3 sequence is 17 residues long. CDR3 sequence: CASSLGDWSVSTDTQYF. DNA for the CDR3: TGTGCCAGCAGCTTAGGCGACTGGAGCGTTAGCACAGATACGCAGTATTTT.

This clonotype was counted a few times. The V and J genes are TRBV29-1 and TRBJ2-2; D gene unclear. V was trimmed by 4 bases and J by 7 bases, leaving 7 bases between them. This CDR3 has 11 residues. The germline V gene encodes CDR1 SQVTM and CDR2 ANQGSEA. The CDR3 DNA sequence: TGCAGCGTTGTCAGTATCGGGGAGCTGTTTTTT. Translating it yields CSVVSIGELFF.

This chain connects TRBV4-2 to TRBJ2-7; D tentatively reads TRBD1 or TRBD2 (5 bases each). This CDR3 is 14 amino acids long. V dropped 4 bases and J dropped 4 bases, with 14 bases sitting between them. Germline-derived CDR1 and CDR2 are LGHNA and YNFKEQ. Here the CDR3 DNA reads TGTGCCAGCAGCCCCGGGACGTCGGTTTACGAGCAGTACTTC. Translated: CASSPGTSVYEQYF.

V is TRBV20-1 and J is TRBJ1-2; D gene unclear. The germline V and J ends were trimmed by 6 bases and 4 bases, with 15 bases remaining between them. This CDR3 contains 13 residues. Germline lookup yields CDR1 DFQATT and CDR2 SNEGSKA (reference sequence). The CDR3 region is CSAWGSGLYGYTF. CDR3 bases: TGCAGTGCCTGGGGTAGCGGGCTCTATGGCTACACCTTC.

This clonotype was seen repeatedly, ten times or more. The CDR3 sequence: CASKQGAGANVLTF. The CDR3 region has the DNA TGTGCCAGCAAACAGGGGGCTGGGGCCAACGTCCTGACTTTC. The chain links TRBV12-3 or TRBV12-4 to TRBJ2-6; 8 bases match TRBD1. V dropped 7 bases and J dropped 2; count of bases not matched to a gene: 1. This CDR3 contains 14 residues.

J is TRBJ1-5 and V is TRBV7-8; TRBD1 matches at 7 bases. Germline CDR1 reads SGHVS; CDR2 reads FQNEAQ. The CDR3 is made up of 17 amino acids. The J segment lost 6 bases and the V segment lost 4 bases, leaving 15 bases of the junction unmatched. The DNA for the CDR3 is TGTGCCAGCAGCTCGAACCCCGGGACAGAAGATACTCAGCCCCAGCATTTT. This encodes CASSSNPGTEDTQPQHF.

The chain couples TRBV10-3 to TRBJ2-7, with D perhaps matching TRBD1 or TRBD2 (6 bases each). CDR1 and CDR2 from the germline V gene are ENHRY and SYGVKD. V gave up 2 bases and J gave up 1 base, with 9 bases separating them. CDR3 size: 14 residues. The CDR3 nucleotides are TGTGCCATCAGTGAGACAGGGACTTCCTACGAGCAGTACTTC. Residues: CAISETGTSYEQYF.

The chain links TRBV25-1 to TRBJ1-5; D perhaps matches TRBD1 (6 bases). The CDR3 covers 12 residues. V dropped 4 bases and J dropped 11 bases, with 12 bases sitting between them. Germline loops: CDR1 MGHDK, CDR2 SYGVNS. The CDR3 loop reads CASSGPRGAQHF. The CDR3 bases are TGTGCCAGCAGTGGGCCAAGGGGGGCCCAGCATTTT.

This clonotype appeared a few times. The chain carries TRBV9 and TRBJ2-1; 12 nucleotides align to TRBD2. The CDR3 totals 16 residues. V shed 3 bases and J 10 bases; nucleotides not matched to a gene: 11. Per germline, CDR1 SGDLS and CDR2 YYNGEE. The CDR3 nucleotides are TGTGCCAGCAGCGGGAGACTAGCGGGGGAGATACGAGAGCAGTTCTTC. Translation: CASSGRLAGEIREQFF.

This chain links TRBV5-1 with TRBJ2-7, with TRBD1 matching 12 bases. Germline V lookup: CDR1 SGHRS, CDR2 YFSETQ. The junction had 9 bases not matched to a gene; V was cut back by 2 bases and J by 6 bases. CDR3 length equals 16 residues. CDR3: CASSLEPGQGAPEQYF. CDR3 nucleotides: TGCGCCAGCAGCTTAGAACCGGGACAGGGGGCTCCCGAGCAGTACTTC.

The chain links TRBV10-3 to TRBJ2-5, with 7 positions matching TRBD1. CDR3 length: 15 amino acids. The V gene's germline CDR1 is ENHRY and CDR2 SYGVKD. After removal of 7 bases from V and 1 base from J, the junction contained 9 bases not matched to a gene. The CDR3 nucleotides read TGTGCCATCAAGAAGACAGGGACGAGCCAAGAGACCCAGTACTTC. This translates into CAIKKTGTSQETQYF.

The V call is TRBV13, the J call TRBJ1-3; no clear D gene. This CDR3 spans 16 amino acids. The V and J ends lost 2 bases and 0 bases respectively, with 11 bases between them. CDR1 PRHDT and CDR2 FYEKMQ come from the germline V gene (reference sequence). The CDR3 DNA sequence: TGTGCCAGCAGCTTAACTTTGTCAAACTCTGGAAACACCATATATTTT. This gives the protein CASSLTLSNSGNTIYF.

The J gene is TRBJ2-1, the V gene TRBV18, with TRBD2 matching 9 bases. V lost 3 bases, J lost 5 bases, and 2 bases stayed unmatched. This CDR3 is 14 amino acids long. Germline V lookup: CDR1 KGHSH, CDR2 LQKENI. Here the CDR3 DNA reads TGTGCCAGCTCACCGGCGGGAGGGAACAATGAGCAGTTCTTC. Its protein is CASSPAGGNNEQFF.

A few counts support this clonotype. The chain carries TRBV7-3 and TRBJ2-1; either TRBD1 or TRBD2 may supply D (6 bases each). V was pared by 2 bases and J by 8 bases, with 16 bases between. The CDR3 loop spans 15 amino acids. CDR1 and CDR2 (germline): SGHTA, FQGTGA. The CDR3 here is CASSLVGGRQDEQFF. The CDR3 bases are TGTGCCAGCAGCTTAGTTGGGGGGCGGCAAGATGAGCAGTTCTTC.

This clonotype was recorded a few times. The gene calls are TRBV5-5 and TRBJ1-2, with TRBD1 as a possible D gene (6 bases). CDR1 and CDR2 from the germline V gene are SGHKS and YYEKEE (reference sequence). V was cut by 5 bases and J by 6 bases, with 20 bases left in between. This CDR3 contains 15 residues. The CDR3 region is CASRRNRAPSHGYTF. The CDR3 nucleotides are TGTGCCAGCAGGAGAAACAGGGCGCCGAGTCATGGCTACACCTTC.